The 15 T cell receptor beta chains below come from one sample, sequenced in a study of a mutant IDH1 vaccine in newly diagnosed glioma. Method: immunoSEQ multiplex PCR; TCRdb's copy keeps in-frame clones and lacks some. The sample comprises tens of thousands of clones, 65% to 80% of which are singletons, and about 5% rests with the top ten. The time point denotes: week 23, last vaccination. Vaccinated patients received 300 ug of mutant IDH1 20-mer peptide per dose, with topical imiquimod. For these receptors, no antigen is known. The material sequenced was PBMCs, taken from a glioma patient whose treatment included an IDH1 peptide vaccine. The receptors here all came from a man aged 45-60 years with glioma.

The chain links TRBV5-6 to TRBJ1-4, with D uncertain. The length of the CDR3 is 14 residues. With 2 bases removed from V and 2 bases from J, the gap between germline ends came to 7 bases. The germline V gene has CDR1 SGHDT and CDR2 YYEEEE. The CDR3 loop reads CASSFKQTNEKLFF. The CDR3 DNA follows: TGTGCCAGCAGCTTTAAACAGACTAATGAAAAACTGTTTTTT.

The rearrangement joins TRBV14 to TRBJ2-7, with D possibly being TRBD1 (5 bases). The germline V gene encodes CDR1 SGHDN and CDR2 FVKESK. V lost 5 bases, J lost 5 bases, and 10 bases lay in between. The CDR3 length is 12 residues. This CDR3 reads CASSLKGHEQYF. In nucleotides, the CDR3 is TGTGCCAGCAGCTTGAAGGGGCACGAGCAGTACTTC.

The V gene is TRBV27, the J gene TRBJ2-2; 9 bases are shared with TRBD2. CDR3 length: 15 residues. With V trimmed by 4 bases and J by 5 bases, 5 bases remained unmatched. Per the germline V gene, CDR1 is MNHEY and CDR2 is SMNVEV (reference sequence). This CDR3 reads CASSSRGGPTGELFF. The CDR3 nucleotides read TGTGCCAGCAGTTCGCGGGGGGGCCCGACCGGGGAGCTGTTTTTT.

The chain carries TRBV27 and TRBJ1-2; 8 bases line up with TRBD1. Losses at the gene ends were 3 bases for V and 10 bases for J; bases not matched to a gene: 7. The CDR3 spans 13 residues. The germline V gene encodes CDR1 MNHEY and CDR2 SMNVEV (reference sequence). The CDR3 DNA sequence: TGTGCCAGCAGTTTGACAGGGGAATTGGACTACACCTTC. Protein product: CASSLTGELDYTF.

V and J are TRBV7-2 and TRBJ2-5; TRBD1 matches 7 bases. Germline CDR1 reads SGHTA; CDR2 reads FQGNSA. With V trimmed by 5 bases and J by 2 bases, 8 bases remained unmatched. The CDR3 contains 15 residues. The CDR3 nucleotides read TGTGCCAGCAGCCGGGACAGTCTATCTCAAGAGACCCAGTACTTC. Protein product: CASSRDSLSQETQYF.

This clone appeared once. The V gene is TRBV9, the J gene TRBJ1-2; D remains ambiguous. Trimming removed 0 bases from V and 1 base from J, with 4 bases in between. The CDR3 consists of 13 residues. Germline CDR1 is SGDLS and CDR2 is YYNGEE. CDR3: CASSVEHNYGYTF. The CDR3 bases are TGTGCCAGCAGCGTAGAACATAACTATGGCTACACCTTC.

This clone was observed once. This sequence joins TRBV5-5 and TRBJ2-7, with D possibly called TRBD1 or TRBD2 (5 bases each). Germline-derived CDR1 and CDR2 are SGHKS and YYEKEE (reference sequence). The V gene lost 0 bases and the J gene lost 5 bases, with 18 bases spanning the gap. The CDR3 sequence is 16 residues long. This CDR3 is CASSLGGTLRGNEQYF. In DNA form, the CDR3 reads TGTGCCAGCAGCTTGGGGGGGACCCTCAGAGGGAACGAGCAGTACTTC.

The chain couples TRBV5-6 to TRBJ2-7; no clear D. The V end lost 1 base, the J end lost 6 bases, and 20 bases lay between the germline ends. CDR3 length: 16 residues. Per the germline V gene, CDR1 is SGHDT and CDR2 is YYEEEE. Written as DNA, the CDR3 is TGTGCCAGCAGCTTGAGGGCAGTTCTGAACTTGGGCGAGCAGTACTTC. As protein: CASSLRAVLNLGEQYF.

This sequence joins TRBV5-1 and TRBJ2-7; 11 bases agree with TRBD2. This CDR3 is built from 19 residues. Trimming at V came to 0 bases and at J to 0 bases, leaving 11 bases not matched to a gene. Germline V gene sequence: CDR1 SGHRS, CDR2 YFSETQ. The CDR3, as DNA: TGCGCCAGCAGCTTGGGGGCTAGCGGGGGGCCCATGAGCTCCTACGAGCAGTACTTC. This codes for CASSLGASGGPMSSYEQYF.

This chain uses TRBV29-1 with TRBJ1-3, with D possibly TRBD1 on 5 matching bases. The ends were cut back, 7 bases at V and 3 bases at J, with 13 bases in the middle. The germline gives CDR1 SQVTM, CDR2 ANQGSEA. The CDR3 has 13 amino acids. CDR3 DNA sequence: TGCAGCGCAAGGGGCCTGGGTGGAAACACCATATATTTT. Protein: CSARGLGGNTIYF. The whole variable domain, remainder taken from reference TRBV29-1 and TRBJ1-3, is SAVISQKPSRDICQRGTSLTIQCQVDSQVTMMFWYRQQPGQSLTLIATANQGSEATYESGFVIDKFPISRPNLTFSTLTVSNMSPEDSSIYLCSARGLGGNTIYFGEGSWLTVV.

Only one count was recorded for this clone. This sequence joins TRBV9 and TRBJ2-7; possible D gene TRBD2, 5 bases. Germline-derived CDR1 and CDR2 are SGDLS and YYNGEE. The germline V and J ends were trimmed by 4 bases and 2 bases, with 10 bases remaining between them. This CDR3 spans 13 amino acids. This CDR3 reads CASSPSGTYEQYF. CDR3 bases: TGTGCCAGCAGCCCCTCCGGGACCTACGAGCAGTACTTC.

This clone was counted only a few times. The rearrangement uses TRBV6-6 and TRBJ1-2; D is uncertain. The CDR3 length is 14 residues. The V gene's germline CDR1 is MNHNY and CDR2 SVGAGI (reference sequence). Trimming stripped 6 bases from V and 1 base from J, with 12 bases between. The CDR3 reads CASSPPGHNYGYTF. CDR3 nucleotides: TGTGCCAGCAGCCCCCCGGGCCATAACTATGGCTACACCTTC.

The rearrangement uses TRBV5-8 and TRBJ1-4; a weak D match, TRBD1 (5 bases). The CDR3 covers 13 residues. Germline CDR1 SGHTS, CDR2 YDEGEE. The germline V and J ends were trimmed by 4 bases and 8 bases, with 12 bases remaining between them. In DNA form, the CDR3 reads TGTGCCAGCAGCCCCCGGAGGGACGAAAAACTGTTTTTT. Translation gives CASSPRRDEKLFF.

The gene calls are TRBV6-1 and TRBJ1-3; 11 nucleotides match TRBD1. The CDR3 consists of 16 residues. Germline CDR1 is MNHNS and CDR2 is SASEGT. V gave up 4 bases and J gave up 3 bases; unmatched junction bases: 5. CDR3: CASSATGTGGGNTIYF. The CDR3 DNA sequence: TGTGCCAGCAGTGCAACCGGGACAGGGGGTGGAAACACCATATATTTT.

This chain joins TRBV30 and TRBJ2-1; D possibly corresponds to TRBD2 (6 bases). The ends were cut back, 5 bases at V and 0 bases at J, with 14 bases in the middle. The germline gives CDR1 GTSNPN, CDR2 SVGIG (reference sequence). The CDR3 spans 15 residues. The CDR3 region is CAWGSGVSSYNEQFF. The CDR3 region has the DNA TGTGCCTGGGGGTCGGGGGTGAGCTCCTACAATGAGCAGTTCTTC.